A selection of T cell receptor beta chains follows, all from one sample in a study of cytomegalovirus exposure and HLA in healthy donors. Generated by immunoSEQ multiplex PCR, the TCRdb table keeps only in-frame clones and is missing some. Of some 170,000 clones in the sample, 80% to 90% were seen once. Sequenced sample: PBMCs. The receptors were sampled from a woman aged 25 to 39 in good health and CMV-seropositive. Each CDR3 is given with its conserved first and last residue.

v_call,cdr3_aa
TRBV5-1,CASRATNEKLFF
TRBV4-3,CASSHAGGRNTQYF
TRBV29-1,CSVGVQGTEQYF
TRBV6-1,CASSLMDRVYGYTF
TRBV28,CASSWPGGTDTQYF
TRBV5-1,CASRKGENGELFF
TRBV7-2,CASSWGGVGTEAFF
TRBV4-3,CASTHLRDRGIGYGYTF
TRBV2,CASSRDTNYGYTF
TRBV4-1,CASSQVFYGGANTGELFF
TRBV7-2,CASSLKPGGLPNYGYTF
TRBV28,CASRIPGTSYEQYF
TRBV29-1,CSVGAGDNYGYTF
TRBV6-5,CASSEDREDVLTF
TRBV5-8,CASSHLGGANTEAFF
TRBV15,CATSRASGPGETQYF
TRBV11-2,CASSLSSDRLYEQYF
TRBV18,CASSPPNSSGNTIYF
TRBV18,CASSLNLRESEAFF
TRBV5-1,CASSLGEPYNEQFF
TRBV16,CASSQSLANYGYTF
TRBV18,CASSPLSQGAQMGGTEAFF
TRBV6-1,CAINTGTWSPLHF
TRBV6-5,CASSYSQTTFTQYF
TRBV7-9,CASSLSGNTEAFF
TRBV5-4,CASSLTGTGYGKTEAFF
TRBV4-1,CASSQDLTGGINQPQHF
TRBV11-2,CASLPGTGVLEQYF
TRBV6-1,CASSKMDRGVSF
TRBV4-2,CASSQHQRQGYGYTF
TRBV29-1,CSVTWTSLETQYF
TRBV5-5,CASSQELYEQYF
TRBV28,CASSPGTGWGNTIYF
TRBV6-1,CASSENLRSSGNTIYF
TRBV7-9,CASSFTSGRSTDTQYF
TRBV27,CASGRGGPQHF
TRBV4-2,CASSQGQGVSYNSPLHF
TRBV2,CASSVKGGDSPLHF
TRBV6-1,CASSIAGGIEQFF
TRBV5-1,CASSPTGVVEQFF
TRBV19,CASSIRRASYNEQFF
TRBV19,CASCSGWEPGELFF
TRBV11-2,CASSRRAGNTIYF
TRBV7-9,CASSPVSGRYPPLHF
TRBV14,CASSQDVRGGYGYTF
TRBV30,CAWAGFGGVDYGYTF
TRBV5-1,CASSLERSYGYTF
TRBV4-1,CASSQDSLAGSYEQYF
TRBV10-3,CAISAVAGEQYF
TRBV4-3,CASSQAGKAGANVLTF
TRBV9,CASSEDRYGNTGELFF
TRBV4-2,CASSPTAVLSGANVLTF
TRBV11-2,CASRGTSGGAGEQYF
TRBV5-1,CASSLGQGEKDTQYF
TRBV7-2,CASSPQTHYSSYEQYF
TRBV25-1,CASSEYSSGEYYGYTF
TRBV21-1,CASSPPRGQVPSGGGYTF
TRBV5-4,CASSSNPLGANGYTF
TRBV6-5,CASSRKAGGTYEQYF
TRBV5-1,CASSIGGTDNYGYTF